These T cell receptor beta chains were read from a single sample in a study of blood T cell repertoires in COVID-19. Sequencing was performed with immunoSEQ multiplex PCR; in TCRdb, only in-frame clones are kept and a portion is missing. The data contain 68,000 or so clones, 88% of them singletons. The sample comprised peripheral blood. These receptors were obtained from a woman aged 70-85 years with acute or convalescent COVID-19. The CDR3 runs from the conserved cysteine through the conserved F or W. Not every row has a clone size; where given, it reads once, few, many or a size class.

V	size	J	CDR3
TRBV19	once	TRBJ1-1	CASSPLGTEAFF
TRBV2	once	TRBJ2-3	CASRLTIGGFTDTQYF
TRBV29-1	-	TRBJ2-7	CSVGTVSGYEQYF
TRBV20-1	-	TRBJ2-1	CSAGDYEQFF
TRBV9	-	TRBJ1-6	CASSYDRGLPSPLHF
TRBV9	-	TRBJ1-5	CASSKNWGDNQPQHF
TRBV7-6	-	TRBJ2-3	CASSLVASGRSTDTQYF
TRBV28	-	TRBJ1-3	CASSRPGLGGNTIYF
TRBV9	-	TRBJ1-3	CASSVENRAGHTIYF
TRBV5-1	-	TRBJ1-3	CASSPGQGIGGNTIYF
TRBV28	-	TRBJ2-7	CASIVAGALGWEQYF
TRBV5-4	once	TRBJ2-3	CASSFPRLAGSDTQYF
TRBV9	-	TRBJ1-2	CASSSLNSYGYTF
TRBV28	once	TRBJ1-2	CASTLGQGNANYGYTF
TRBV5-1	-	TRBJ2-2	CASRLGQLNTGELFF
TRBV7-9	-	TRBJ1-1	CASSLGGLNTEAFF
TRBV18	-	TRBJ1-1	CASSPTQGRNTEAFF
TRBV15	-	TRBJ2-3	CATSIHRGTTDTQYF
TRBV2	-	TRBJ2-7	CASSEGGGGMGEQYF
TRBV29-1	-	TRBJ1-1	CSVRGMRATEAFF
TRBV10-1	-	TRBJ2-3	CATRGLAGGLKYF
TRBV15	-	TRBJ1-2	CATSSPRLGLGRGYTF
TRBV5-4	-	TRBJ2-3	CASSWGGATSTDTQYF
TRBV6-1	-	TRBJ1-4	CASSESGTGDPNEKLFF
TRBV9	once	TRBJ1-2	CASSVGQSPNYGYTF
TRBV18	-	TRBJ2-7	CASSPLTDSGSYEQYF
TRBV7-8	-	TRBJ1-5	CASSLASTGGRGNQPQHF
TRBV5-4	-	TRBJ2-5	CASSSWTSGSGETQYF
TRBV6-5	-	TRBJ2-5	CASKMAHSGETQYF
TRBV6-5	-	TRBJ2-1	CASSSGQGRNNEQFF
TRBV7-9	once	TRBJ1-5	CASSLEGGNQPQHF
TRBV29-1	-	TRBJ2-1	CSVERTPGYNEQFF
TRBV6-5	-	TRBJ2-2	CASSRDRVNTGELFF
TRBV2	-	TRBJ2-5	CATSGSGETQYF
TRBV3-1/TRBV3-2	-	TRBJ1-1	CASSQEDRAPEAFF
TRBV29-1	-	TRBJ1-3	CSVEEGHSGNTIYF
TRBV7-2	-	TRBJ1-2	CASSPTRGLGGYTF
TRBV11-2	once	TRBJ2-1	CASSLNGGPNNEQFF
TRBV28	once	TRBJ1-1	CASSLGGGGSNTEAFF
TRBV6-5	-	TRBJ1-1	CASRVSTGKIEAFF
TRBV19	-	TRBJ1-1	CASSIARGLNTEAFF
TRBV6-5	once	TRBJ2-7	CATETGSAYEQYF
TRBV4-1	-	TRBJ1-1	CASSRGRENTEAFF
TRBV10-2	-	TRBJ1-6	CASGDWGEYNSPLHF
TRBV5-1	-	TRBJ1-2	CASSSLQGAYGYTF
TRBV27	-	TRBJ2-3	CASTPGTSGLDTQYF